The 24 T cell receptor beta chains below all came from one sample that was sequenced in a study of T-cell memory formation after mild COVID-19. TCRdb reprocessed the 5' RACE reads via MiXCR and lists one record per CDR3 protein. The data show about 260,000 distinct CDR3 sequences, over 15% seen once. Sequences were obtained from PBMCs or a T cell subset sorted from them (not recorded which). The source of these receptors is a man between 18 and 29 years old who had mild COVID-19 (a few samples of this study predate the infection). Cell type and time point are not known.

This clonotype was observed a few times. This chain joins TRBV10-3 and TRBJ2-3; no clear D. With 3 bases removed from V and 6 bases from J, the gap between germline ends came to 16 bases. This CDR3 comprises 15 residues. In germline, CDR1 is ENHRY, CDR2 SYGVKD. The CDR3 sequence is CAISELQPLEDTQYF. The CDR3 nucleotides read TGTGCCATCAGTGAATTACAGCCCCTAGAGGATACGCAGTATTTT.

At least ten counts were recorded for this clonotype. The chain couples TRBV10-3 to TRBJ2-7; D unclear. Germline loops: CDR1 ENHRY, CDR2 SYGVKD. The CDR3 consists of 14 residues. V lost 0 bases and J lost 6, with 12 bases in between. The CDR3 sequence: CAISESSKGREQYV. The CDR3 DNA reads TGTGCCATCAGTGAGTCGTCGAAAGGTCGCGAGCAGTACGTC.

The J gene is TRBJ2-5, the V gene TRBV25-1; D gene ambiguous. The germline V gene encodes CDR1 MGHDK and CDR2 SYGVNS. CDR3 size: 14 residues. The V end lost 3 bases, the J end lost 4 bases, and 12 bases lay between the germline ends. CDR3 amino acids: CASSEEVILETQYF. As DNA, the CDR3 is TGTGCCAGCAGTGAGGAAGTGATTCTAGAGACCCAGTACTTC.

This clonotype showed up just a few times. The V and J genes are TRBV5-1 and TRBJ2-5, with D possibly being TRBD2 (6 bases). Trimming cost V 5 bases and J 5 bases, with 19 bases left between them. Germline CDR1 and CDR2: SGHRS and YFSETQ. This CDR3 contains 15 residues. The CDR3 region has the DNA TGCGCCAGCAGAGTCCCGGGAGCACGGTCGGAGACCCAGTACTTC. Protein product: CASRVPGARSETQYF.

The V call is TRBV5-1, the J call TRBJ1-5; tentatively, D is TRBD1 (5 bases). V gave up 2 bases and J gave up 4 bases, with 10 bases separating them. This CDR3 has 14 residues. Germline assignment: CDR1 SGHRS and CDR2 YFSETQ. CDR3 protein: CASSFGGLNQPQHF. For the CDR3, the DNA is TGCGCCAGCAGCTTCGGGGGTCTTAATCAGCCCCAGCATTTT.

The J gene is TRBJ2-5, the V gene TRBV9; no definite D call. The germline V gene has CDR1 SGDLS and CDR2 YYNGEE. The ends were cut back, 4 bases at V and 5 bases at J, with 18 bases in the middle. This CDR3 is 15 amino acids long. CDR3 DNA: TGTGCCAGCAGCCCGCGACCCGGTGGGATGGAGACCCAGTACTTC. The encoded protein is CASSPRPGGMETQYF.

There are a few counts of this clonotype. This chain connects TRBV2 to TRBJ2-4; D not resolved. This CDR3 is 11 amino acids long. Germline V gene lookup returns CDR1 SNHLY and CDR2 FYNNEI. V lost 4 bases and J lost 11, with 9 bases in between. The CDR3 sequence is CASSVTHVQYF. Written as DNA, the CDR3 is TGTGCCAGCAGTGTCACCCATGTTCAGTACTTC.

This clonotype turned up a few times. This chain joins TRBV5-3 and TRBJ1-6, with D unresolved. TRBV5-3 counts as an open reading frame of uncertain function. Trimming stripped 4 bases from V and 8 bases from J, with 10 bases between. The CDR3 covers 13 residues. The CDR3 nucleotides read TGTGCCAGAAGCGAGCGTTGGGATTCACCCCTCCACTTT. Protein product: CARSERWDSPLHF.

This clonotype occurred a few times. The CDR3 sequence: CASSQGEGSTGELFF. CDR3 coding DNA: TGCGCCAGCAGCCAAGGGGAGGGGAGCACCGGGGAGCTGTTTTTT. V gene TRBV4-3 combines with J gene TRBJ2-2; 7 bases match TRBD2. From germline, CDR1 is LGHNA and CDR2 YSLEER. The CDR3 is 15 residues long. Trimming took 1 base from V and 4 from J; bases not matched to a gene: 3.

The chain employs TRBV5-1 and TRBJ2-5; D possibly corresponds to TRBD2 (6 bases). Germline loops: CDR1 SGHRS, CDR2 YFSETQ. Trimming took off 2 bases at V and 5 bases at J, with 10 bases between the two ends. The CDR3 consists of 13 residues. The CDR3 region has the DNA TGCGCCAGCAGCTTAACGGGGGACGAGACCCAGTACTTC. Encoded protein: CASSLTGDETQYF.

This clonotype was found many times. This chain joins TRBV7-9 and TRBJ1-5; a possible D gene is TRBD1 (6 bases). Trimming removed 5 bases at V and 0 bases at J, with 17 bases between. CDR3 length: 17 residues. CDR1 is SEHNR and CDR2 is FQNEAQ in the germline V gene (reference sequence). The CDR3 loop reads CASSSYEGGYSNQPQHF. CDR3 DNA sequence: TGTGCCAGCAGCAGTTACGAAGGGGGATATAGCAATCAGCCCCAGCATTTT. Combining the CDR3 with reference TRBV7-9 and TRBJ1-5 gives the whole variable domain DTGVSQNPRHKITKRGQNVTFRCDPISEHNRLYWYRQTLGQGPEFLTYFQNEAQLEKSRLLSDRFSAERPKGSFSTLEIQRTEQGDSAMYLCASSSYEGGYSNQPQHFGDGTRLSIL.

There are a few counts of this clonotype. The chain carries TRBV9 and TRBJ1-3; 9 bases map to TRBD1. Germline CDR1 SGDLS, CDR2 YYNGEE. Losses at the gene ends were 3 bases for V and 0 bases for J; bases not matched to a gene: 7. There are 17 residues in the CDR3. The CDR3 coding sequence is TGTGCCAGCAGCGACGGGACAGGGCACCACTCTGGAAACACCATATATTTT. Its translation: CASSDGTGHHSGNTIYF.

J is TRBJ2-6 and V is TRBV9, with D perhaps TRBD2 (5 bases). The V end was cut by 0 bases, the J end by 1 base, with 29 bases between. The germline gives CDR1 SGDLS, CDR2 YYNGEE. The CDR3 consists of 23 residues. This chain's CDR3 is CASSVAMEALLPKKESGANVLTF. CDR3 coding DNA: TGTGCCAGCAGCGTAGCGATGGAGGCGCTCCTCCCAAAGAAGGAATCTGGGGCCAACGTCCTGACTTTC.

This clonotype was seen a handful of times. The chain combines TRBV5-5 with TRBJ2-7; the D gene is possibly TRBD2 (7 bases). V was trimmed by 2 bases and J by 4 bases, leaving 16 bases between them. The CDR3 spans 15 residues. Germline V lookup: CDR1 SGHKS, CDR2 YYEKEE (reference sequence). The CDR3 region has the DNA TGTGCCAGCAGCTTTTACTCGGGGGGCCAATACGAGCAGTACTTC. Translation: CASSFYSGGQYEQYF.

This clonotype has more than one count but fewer than ten. The CDR3 protein is CASRQGQVYEQYF. The CDR3 DNA follows: TGTGCCAGCAGGCAGGGACAGGTCTACGAGCAGTACTTC. The chain uses TRBV6-5 and TRBJ2-7; 8 bases agree with TRBD1. This CDR3 has 13 residues. Germline V gene lookup returns CDR1 MNHEY and CDR2 SVGAGI. Trimming removed 6 bases from V and 3 bases from J; junction bases left unmatched: 4.

This clonotype was seen a handful of times. This chain connects TRBV4-3 to TRBJ2-2; D unclear. The CDR3 runs to 15 residues. V lost 0 bases and J 5 bases, leaving 10 bases between the germline ends. Germline V CDR1 and CDR2: LGHNA, YSLEER. CDR3 residues: CASSQDRPQTGELFF. The CDR3 nucleotides read TGCGCCAGCAGCCAAGATAGGCCACAGACCGGGGAGCTGTTTTTT.

The rearrangement joins TRBV15 to TRBJ2-7, with D maybe TRBD1 (7 bases). The CDR3 sequence is 14 residues long. The germline CDR1 and CDR2 sequences are LNHNV and YYDKDF (reference sequence). Trimming took off 3 bases at V and 3 bases at J, with 12 bases between the two ends. In nucleotides, the CDR3 is TGTGCCACCAGCAGGGCGGGACAGAGCTACGAGCAGTACGTC. It is translated as CATSRAGQSYEQYV.

This chain connects TRBV5-8 to TRBJ2-1; D possibly corresponds to TRBD1 (5 bases). The germline V and J ends were trimmed by 1 base and 8 bases, with 10 bases remaining between them. Germline lookup yields CDR1 SGHTS and CDR2 YDEGEE. The CDR3 covers 13 residues. This CDR3 reads CASSLYLRDEQFF. In DNA form, the CDR3 reads TGTGCCAGCAGCTTGTATCTCAGGGATGAGCAGTTCTTC.

This clonotype has a handful of counts. This chain connects TRBV12-3 or TRBV12-4 to TRBJ2-3; TRBD1 matches 8 bases. V gave up 8 bases and J gave up 1 base; unmatched junction bases: 20. The CDR3 spans 19 residues. The CDR3: CASGRDRGSVQRGTDTQYF. In DNA form, the CDR3 reads TGTGCCAGCGGCCGTGACAGGGGTAGCGTCCAGAGGGGCACAGATACGCAGTATTTT.

The chain combines TRBV20-1 with TRBJ2-2, with 11 bases matching TRBD2. V was pared by 5 bases and J by 3 bases, with 8 bases of the junction left unmatched. CDR3 length: 16 residues. Germline V gives CDR1 DFQATT, CDR2 SNEGSKA (reference sequence). For the CDR3, the DNA is TGCAGTGCTCCCCGCCTAGCGGGGGGAGACACCGGGGAGCTGTTTTTT. It encodes CSAPRLAGGDTGELFF.

This clonotype was counted many times. V is TRBV5-1 and J is TRBJ2-5; 9 bases match TRBD1. The ends lost 4 bases at V and 5 bases at J; junction bases unmatched: 6. The CDR3 is 14 amino acids. Germline V gene data show CDR1 as SGHRS and CDR2 as YFSETQ. The CDR3 DNA reads as TGCGCCAGCAGCGGGGGACAGGGTGCGGAGACCCAGTACTTC. Residues: CASSGGQGAETQYF.

The chain uses TRBV20-1 and TRBJ1-3; D gene uncertain. CDR1 is DFQATT, CDR2 SNEGSKA, per germline (reference sequence). This CDR3 region has 15 residues. V lost 1 base and J 0 bases, leaving 10 bases between the germline ends. The chain's CDR3 is CSARGLGISGNTIYF. The CDR3 DNA follows: TGCAGTGCTAGAGGCCTAGGAATCTCTGGAAACACCATATATTTT.

V and J are TRBV7-2 and TRBJ2-7, with D perhaps matching TRBD1 or TRBD2 (6 bases each). Germline CDR1 is SGHTA and CDR2 is FQGNSA. V was shortened by 7 bases and J by 1 base, with 14 bases between the two germline ends. The CDR3 sequence is 14 residues long. For the CDR3, the DNA is TGTGCCAGCACCCGACGGGGGCCTTCCTACGAGCAGTACTTC. Its translation: CASTRRGPSYEQYF.

This clonotype was detected ten times or more. One end of the junction varies from germline; a read error may be responsible. This sequence joins TRBV29-1 and TRBJ2-1; 9 bases agree with TRBD1. The CDR3 covers 13 residues. CDR1 and CDR2 (germline): SQVTM, ANQGSEA. CDR3: CSGLTTGTGSVSF. CDR3 nucleotides: TGCAGCGGCCTAACTACTGGGACAGGGTCCGTTTCCTTC.